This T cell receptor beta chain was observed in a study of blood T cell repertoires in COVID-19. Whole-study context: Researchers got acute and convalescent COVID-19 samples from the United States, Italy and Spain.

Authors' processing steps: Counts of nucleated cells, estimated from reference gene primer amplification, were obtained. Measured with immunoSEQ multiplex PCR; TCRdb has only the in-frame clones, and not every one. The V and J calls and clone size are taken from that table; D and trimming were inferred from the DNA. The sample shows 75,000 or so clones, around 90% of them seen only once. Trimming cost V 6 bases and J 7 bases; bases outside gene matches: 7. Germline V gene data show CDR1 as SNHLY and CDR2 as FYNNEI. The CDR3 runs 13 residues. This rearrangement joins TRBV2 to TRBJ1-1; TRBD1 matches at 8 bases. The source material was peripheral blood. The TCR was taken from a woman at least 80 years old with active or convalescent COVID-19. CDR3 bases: TGTGCCAGCAGGGGGACAGGAACTGGTGAAGCTTTCTTT. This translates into CASRGTGTGEAFF.